This T cell receptor (beta chain) was sequenced for a study of cytomegalovirus exposure and HLA in healthy donors. Both 60 Vbeta primers and 13 Jbeta primers went into the PCR. Only in-frame clones appear in the TCRdb table, and some are missing; sequencing was by immunoSEQ multiplex PCR. The repertoire holds some 150,000 clones, with over 70% as singletons. This CDR3 spans 15 amino acids. The V gene lost 4 bases and the J gene lost 6 bases, with 20 bases spanning the gap. The germline gives CDR1 SGHNT, CDR2 YYREEE (reference sequence). The clonotype comes from a woman between 35 and 50 years old in good health and CMV-seronegative. The chain combines TRBV5-4 with TRBJ2-7; D might be TRBD2 (6 bases). Sample: PBMCs. CDR3 residues: CASSPAGTRISEQYF. The CDR3, as DNA: TGTGCCAGCAGCCCGGCCGGGACTCGTATTTCCGAGCAGTACTTC.